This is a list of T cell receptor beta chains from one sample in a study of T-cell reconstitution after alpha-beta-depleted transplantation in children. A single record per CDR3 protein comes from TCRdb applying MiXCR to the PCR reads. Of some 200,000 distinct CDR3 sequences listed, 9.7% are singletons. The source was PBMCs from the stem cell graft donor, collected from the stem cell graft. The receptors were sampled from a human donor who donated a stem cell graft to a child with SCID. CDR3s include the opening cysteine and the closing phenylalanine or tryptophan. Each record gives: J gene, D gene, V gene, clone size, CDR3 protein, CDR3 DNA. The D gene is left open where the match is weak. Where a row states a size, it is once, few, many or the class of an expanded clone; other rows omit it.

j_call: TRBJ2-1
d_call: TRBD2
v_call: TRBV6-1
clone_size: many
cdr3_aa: CASSESPAGGDEQFF
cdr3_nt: TGTGCCAGCAGTGAAAGCCCCGCGGGAGGCGATGAGCAGTTCTTC

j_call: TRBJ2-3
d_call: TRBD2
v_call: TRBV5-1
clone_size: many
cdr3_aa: CASKRGTSTDTQYF
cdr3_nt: TGCGCCAGCAAGCGGGGCACGAGCACAGATACGCAGTATTTT

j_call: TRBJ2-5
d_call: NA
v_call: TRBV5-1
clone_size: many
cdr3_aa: CASFPGGLQETQYF
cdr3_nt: TGCGCCAGCTTCCCAGGGGGGCTACAAGAGACCCAGTACTTC

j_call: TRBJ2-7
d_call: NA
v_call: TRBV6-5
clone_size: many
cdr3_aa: CASSYSGSSYEQYF
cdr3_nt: TGTGCCAGCAGTTACTCTGGAAGCTCCTACGAGCAGTACTTC

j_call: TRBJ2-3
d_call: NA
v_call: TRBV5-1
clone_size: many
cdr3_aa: CASTLTDSPSTDTQYF
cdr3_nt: TGCGCCAGCACCCTGACGGACAGCCCAAGCACAGATACGCAGTATTTT

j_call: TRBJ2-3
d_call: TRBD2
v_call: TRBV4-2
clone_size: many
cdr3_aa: CASSQELAGGRDTQYF
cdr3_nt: TGTGCCAGCAGCCAAGAGCTAGCGGGGGGGCGAGATACGCAGTATTTT

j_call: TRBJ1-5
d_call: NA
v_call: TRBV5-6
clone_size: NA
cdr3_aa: CASSPDGRNQPQHF
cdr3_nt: TGTGCCAGCAGCCCGGACGGCCGCAATCAGCCCCAGCATTTT

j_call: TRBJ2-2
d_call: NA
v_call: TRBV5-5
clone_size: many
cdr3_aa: CASSLTPTGELFF
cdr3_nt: TGTGCCAGCAGCTTGACACCCACCGGGGAGCTGTTTTTT

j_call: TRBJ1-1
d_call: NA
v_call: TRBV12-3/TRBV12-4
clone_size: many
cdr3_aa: CASSPAYTEAFF
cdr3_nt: TGTGCCAGCAGTCCAGCCTACACTGAAGCTTTCTTT

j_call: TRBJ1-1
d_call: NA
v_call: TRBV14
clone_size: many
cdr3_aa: CASSQDVGPWAEAFF
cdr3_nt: TGTGCCAGCAGCCAAGATGTCGGACCTTGGGCTGAAGCTTTCTTT

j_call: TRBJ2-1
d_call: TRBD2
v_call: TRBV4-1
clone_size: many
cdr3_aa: CASSQRLADSYNEQFF
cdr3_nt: TGCGCCAGCAGCCAGAGACTAGCGGACTCCTACAATGAGCAGTTCTTC

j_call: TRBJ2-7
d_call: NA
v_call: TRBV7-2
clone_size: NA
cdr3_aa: CAGSLAQGGSYEQYF
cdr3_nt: TGTGCCGGCAGCTTAGCCCAGGGGGGTTCCTACGAGCAGTACTTC

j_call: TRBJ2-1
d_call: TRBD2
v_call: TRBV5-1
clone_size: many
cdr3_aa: CASSLAAGGPYNEQFF
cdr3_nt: TGCGCCAGCAGCTTGGCTGCGGGGGGCCCGTACAATGAGCAGTTCTTC

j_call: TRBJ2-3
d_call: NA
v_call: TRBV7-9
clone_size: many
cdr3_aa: CASSLLRTDTQYF
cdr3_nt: TGTGCCAGCAGCTTATTGCGAACAGATACGCAGTATTTT

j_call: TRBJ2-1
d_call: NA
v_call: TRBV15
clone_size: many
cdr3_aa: CATSRLGTDDNEQFF
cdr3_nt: TGTGCCACCAGCAGACTAGGGACTGATGACAATGAGCAGTTCTTC

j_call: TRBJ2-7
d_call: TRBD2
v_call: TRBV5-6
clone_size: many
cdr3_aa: CASSLGTKSVEQYF
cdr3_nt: TGTGCCAGCAGCTTAGGGACTAAGAGCGTGGAGCAGTACTTC

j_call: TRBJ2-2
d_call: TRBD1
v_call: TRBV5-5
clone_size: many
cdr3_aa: CASSLGDRYTGELFF
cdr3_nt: TGTGCCAGCAGCTTGGGGGACAGATACACCGGGGAGCTGTTTTTT

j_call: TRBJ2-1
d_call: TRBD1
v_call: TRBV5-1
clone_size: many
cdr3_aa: CASRMGQGNEQFF
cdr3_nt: TGCGCCAGCAGAATGGGACAGGGCAATGAGCAGTTCTTC

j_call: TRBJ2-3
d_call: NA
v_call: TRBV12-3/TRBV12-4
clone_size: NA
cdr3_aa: CASSSSAPTDTQYF
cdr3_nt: TGTGCCAGCAGTTCTAGCGCACCCACAGATACGCAGTATTTT